Each of the 29 T cell receptor beta chains below was sequenced from the same sample in a study of T-cell reconstitution after alpha-beta-depleted transplantation in children. Unique molecular identifiers were incorporated when the TCRbeta library was constructed. TCRdb passed the PCR reads through MiXCR, listing each CDR3 protein once. The sample shows about half a million distinct CDR3 sequences, approximately 13% of them seen only once. The material sequenced was PBMCs from the stem cell graft donor, taken from the stem cell graft. The receptors come from a human donor who donated a stem cell graft to a child with combined immunodeficiency.

J is TRBJ1-3 and V is TRBV5-1, with unresolved D. CDR3 size: 14 residues. Germline loops: CDR1 SGHRS, CDR2 YFSETQ. Trimming cost V 4 bases and J 3 bases, with 11 bases left between them. CDR3 sequence reads: CASSRSDLGNTIYF. In DNA, the CDR3 is TGCGCCAGCAGCCGATCGGACCTTGGAAACACCATATATTTT. Full variable domain (missing parts from reference TRBV5-1 and TRBJ1-3): KAGVTQTPRYLIKTRGQQVTLSCSPISGHRSVSWYQQTPGQGLQFLFEYFSETQRNKGNFPGRFSGRQFSNSRSEMNVSTLELGDSALYLCASSRSDLGNTIYFGEGSWLTVV.

V is TRBV4-2 and J is TRBJ2-1; D gene unclear. Germline-derived CDR1 and CDR2 are LGHNA and YNFKEQ. This CDR3 region has 12 residues. Trimming shortened V by 1 base and J by 10 bases, and 8 bases separated the two germline ends. Here the CDR3 DNA reads TGTGCCAGCAGCCAAGGTCCCCCAGAGCAGTTCTTC. Its translation is CASSQGPPEQFF.

A remark on this clonotype: The germline gene is not matched at one end of the junction; a read error may be the cause. The chain combines TRBV7-4 with TRBJ2-1, with D possibly being TRBD2 (5 bases). The CDR3 spans 14 residues. Germline loops: CDR1 SGHVT, CDR2 SQSDAQ. In nucleotides, the CDR3 is TGTGCCACCAGCTTACTTATGGGAGCAAGTGAGCAGTTCTTC. Translated: CATSLLMGASEQFF.

In this sample, this clonotype turned up a few times. V usage is TRBV6-5 and J usage is TRBJ1-2; D is perhaps TRBD1 (5 bases). V was pared by 0 bases and J by 3 bases, with 14 bases between. Per the germline V gene, CDR1 is MNHEY and CDR2 is SVGAGI. The CDR3 spans 16 residues. For the CDR3, the DNA is TGTGCCAGCAGTTACTCTGGGGGACGGGGGGACTATGGCTACACCTTC. Protein product: CASSYSGGRGDYGYTF.

This clonotype was counted at least ten times. The rearrangement joins TRBV7-2 to TRBJ1-6; D is ambiguous. Looked up from germline, CDR1 is SGHTA and CDR2 is FQGNSA. This CDR3 region has 16 residues. V lost 5 bases and J lost 8, with 19 bases in between. Here the CDR3 reads CASSPLAHLIYSPLHF. In DNA, the CDR3 is TGTGCCAGCAGCCCCCTCGCTCACCTCATTTATTCACCCCTCCACTTT. Variable domain in full (rest from reference TRBV7-2 and TRBJ1-6): GAGVSQSPSNKVTEKGKDVELRCDPISGHTALYWYRQSLGQGLEFLIYFQGNSAPDKSGLPSDRFSAERTGGSVSTLTIQRTQQEDSAVYLCASSPLAHLIYSPLHFGNGTRLTVT.

This clonotype was counted only a few times. The V and J genes are TRBV7-9 and TRBJ2-1, with D perhaps matching TRBD2 (7 bases). Germline CDR1 and CDR2: SEHNR and FQNEAQ (reference sequence). The CDR3 spans 15 residues. Trimming left V 5 bases short and J 4 bases short, with 15 bases between. This CDR3 is CASSGGGSEYNEQFF. For the CDR3, the DNA is TGTGCCAGCAGCGGGGGGGGCTCTGAATACAATGAGCAGTTCTTC.

Points on this clonotype: A much larger clone is a single base away; this may be a read error. The chain recombines TRBV29-1 with TRBJ2-2, with TRBD2 matching 14 bases. This CDR3 spans 16 amino acids. The germline V gene has CDR1 SQVTM and CDR2 ANQGSEA. This chain's CDR3 is CSVAGLAGVGTGDLFF. The CDR3 DNA reads as TGCAGCGTTGCGGGACTAGCGGGAGTGGGCACCGGGGATCTGTTTTTT.

This clonotype was counted many times. The chain carries TRBV29-1 and TRBJ1-1; 7 nucleotides match TRBD1. The CDR3 runs to 13 residues. The J segment lost 4 bases and the V segment lost 7 bases, leaving 9 bases of the junction unmatched. Germline V gives CDR1 SQVTM, CDR2 ANQGSEA. The CDR3 loop reads CSGVRQGGTEAFF. The DNA of the CDR3 is TGCAGCGGGGTTCGACAGGGAGGCACTGAAGCTTTCTTT.

This clonotype was seen many times. J is TRBJ1-6 and V is TRBV7-8; a possible D gene is TRBD1 (5 bases). The V gene lost 5 bases and the J gene lost 5 bases, with 25 bases spanning the gap. Germline V gene sequence: CDR1 SGHVS, CDR2 FQNEAQ. The length of the CDR3 is 19 residues. Here the CDR3 DNA reads TGTGCCAGCAGCGGGGATGAGGCAGGGAGATTAAGAAATAATTCACCCCTCCACTTT. Its protein product is CASSGDEAGRLRNNSPLHF.

The chain is built from TRBV5-1 and TRBJ2-1; perhaps TRBD2 as D (6 bases). V was clipped by 1 base and J by 8 bases, with 22 bases between them. CDR3 size: 17 residues. The germline V gene has CDR1 SGHRS and CDR2 YFSETQ. The CDR3 DNA reads TGCGCCAGCAGCTTGAGGACCGCACACCTTTCTAGCGATGAGCAGTTCTTC. Translating gives CASSLRTAHLSSDEQFF.

This clonotype was recorded many times. The J gene is TRBJ2-1, the V gene TRBV29-1; 10 bases agree with TRBD2. Germline CDR1 reads SQVTM; CDR2 reads ANQGSEA. This CDR3 has 15 amino acids. V was pared by 4 bases and J by 5 bases, with 8 bases of the junction left unmatched. This CDR3 is CSVAPTSGADNEQFF. CDR3 in DNA: TGCAGCGTTGCCCCAACTAGCGGGGCTGACAATGAGCAGTTCTTC.

This clonotype was counted a few times. The chain is built from TRBV7-9 and TRBJ1-5; D remains ambiguous. CDR3 length: 15 residues. From germline, CDR1 is SEHNR and CDR2 FQNEAQ (reference sequence). V lost 4 bases, J lost 9 bases, and 19 bases lay in between. CDR3 sequence (DNA): TGTGCCAGCAGCTCCTCTGTAGGAGCCCCGATGCCCCAGCATTTT. This gives the protein CASSSSVGAPMPQHF.

This chain uses TRBV28 with TRBJ2-5, with 9 bases fitting TRBD1. The CDR3 is 14 amino acids. Germline CDR1 MDHEN, CDR2 SYDVKM. Unmatched junction bases numbered 7, after V lost 7 bases and J lost 4 bases. The CDR3 reads CASMGDRVRETQYF. CDR3 DNA: TGTGCCAGCATGGGGGACAGGGTTCGAGAGACCCAGTACTTC.

The chain carries TRBV6-5 and TRBJ1-2; D perhaps matches TRBD1 (5 bases). The germline CDR1 and CDR2 sequences are MNHEY and SVGAGI. The CDR3 has 14 amino acids. With 3 bases removed from V and 4 bases from J, the gap between germline ends came to 12 bases. DNA of the CDR3: TGTGCCAGCAGTTATTCAGGGTGGGCCTATGGCTACACCTTC. This sequence encodes CASSYSGWAYGYTF.

This clonotype turned up a few times. The rearrangement joins TRBV29-1 to TRBJ2-7, with unresolved D. Germline V CDR1 and CDR2: SQVTM, ANQGSEA. V was pared by 7 bases and J by 6 bases, with 16 bases between. The CDR3 is 12 amino acids. This CDR3 reads CSAKGTASEQYF. The CDR3 DNA reads as TGCAGCGCTAAAGGAACAGCTAGCGAGCAGTACTTC.

This clonotype has a handful of counts. The J gene is TRBJ2-1, the V gene TRBV12-3 or TRBV12-4, with D possibly matching TRBD2 (6 bases). The CDR3 is 13 amino acids. Trimming cost V 7 bases and J 6 bases, with 13 bases left between them. The CDR3 here is CASTLGGGNEQFF. The CDR3 region has the DNA TGTGCCAGCACCTTGGGGGGAGGCAATGAGCAGTTCTTC.

This clonotype was detected many times. The rearrangement links TRBV15 to TRBJ2-3; TRBD2 agrees at 8 bases. The CDR3 totals 15 residues. The V gene's germline CDR1 is LNHNV and CDR2 YYDKDF (reference sequence). V lost 0 bases and J lost 6; bases outside the gene matches: 5. The CDR3 DNA sequence: TGTGCCACCAGCAGAGAAGTTCGCGGGAGGGATACGCAGTATTTT. As protein: CATSREVRGRDTQYF.

This clonotype has a handful of counts. V usage is TRBV6-2 or TRBV6-3 and J usage is TRBJ2-7, with 15 bases identical to TRBD2. Germline CDR1 reads MNHEY; CDR2 reads SVGEGT. Germline trimming cut 9 bases from V and 4 bases from J; bases unmatched to any gene: 1. CDR3 length: 13 amino acids. The CDR3 loop is CASGLAGGYEQYF. The CDR3 nucleotides read TGTGCCAGTGGACTAGCGGGGGGGTACGAGCAGTACTTC.

This clonotype was seen a few times. This chain links TRBV29-1 with TRBJ2-4; tentative D call: TRBD2 (6 bases). Trimming removed 4 bases at V and 8 bases at J, with 12 bases between. The CDR3 is 12 amino acids. Germline-derived CDR1 and CDR2 are SQVTM and ANQGSEA. The CDR3 region is CSVAGGLDIQYF. CDR3 in DNA: TGCAGCGTTGCTGGAGGGCTTGACATTCAGTACTTC.

Many counts were recorded for this clonotype. The J gene is TRBJ2-1, the V gene TRBV29-1; D call uncertain. The CDR3 loop spans 14 amino acids. Trimming removed 4 bases from V and 1 base from J, with 11 bases in between. CDR1 and CDR2 from the germline V gene are SQVTM and ANQGSEA. Written as DNA, the CDR3 is TGCAGCGTTGTCCCTACAAAATCCTACAATGAGCAGTTCTTC. Its translation: CSVVPTKSYNEQFF.

The chain joins TRBV5-1 to TRBJ2-5; tentative D call: TRBD2 (6 bases). Per germline, CDR1 SGHRS and CDR2 YFSETQ. This CDR3 region has 15 residues. Trimming removed 0 bases at V and 3 bases at J, with 12 bases between. The CDR3 reads CASSLDGTAEETQYF. The CDR3 coding sequence is TGCGCCAGCAGCTTGGACGGGACTGCAGAAGAGACCCAGTACTTC.

As for this clonotype: A clone one base away is much larger, so this may be a read error. The missing conserved phenylalanine or tryptophan at the end of this CDR3 makes a read error likely. The chain links TRBV7-2 to TRBJ1-5; D is ambiguous. The CDR3 totals 15 residues. Trimming shortened V by 3 bases and J by 0 bases, and 9 bases separated the two germline ends. The V gene's germline CDR1 is SGHTA and CDR2 FQGNSA. For the CDR3, the DNA is TGTGCCAGCAGCTTTGACTATTATAGCAATCAGCCCCAGCATTAT. Translation: CASSFDYYSNQPQHY.

This clonotype was counted only a few times. The chain couples TRBV3-1 to TRBJ2-7; tentatively, D is TRBD1 or TRBD2 (6 bases each). The CDR3 consists of 17 residues. Germline V gene sequence: CDR1 LGHDT, CDR2 YNNKEL (reference sequence). Trimming cost V 0 bases and J 0 bases, with 15 bases left between them. The chain's CDR3 is CASSQDFGGPSSYEQYF. CDR3 nucleotide sequence: TGTGCCAGCAGCCAAGATTTCGGGGGCCCTAGCTCCTACGAGCAGTACTTC.

V is TRBV20-1 and J is TRBJ2-2; weak D call: TRBD1 (6 bases). CDR3 length: 14 amino acids. V was trimmed by 6 bases and J by 4 bases, leaving 15 bases between them. CDR1 is DFQATT, CDR2 SNEGSKA, per germline (reference sequence). CDR3 region: CSASGQWGTGELFF. In DNA, the CDR3 is TGCAGTGCGTCGGGACAATGGGGCACCGGGGAGCTGTTTTTT.

The J gene is TRBJ2-3, the V gene TRBV20-1; the match to TRBD2 covers 9 bases. J gave up 6 bases and V 6 bases, and 13 bases lay outside the gene matches. Germline CDR1 and CDR2: DFQATT and SNEGSKA (reference sequence). There are 15 residues in the CDR3. The CDR3 DNA is TGCAGTGCAGTGGATTCGCGGGAGGGCCCCGATACGCAGTATTTT. This translates into CSAVDSREGPDTQYF.

This clonotype has a handful of counts. The CDR3 is CASSGPYRTGGAGELFF. CDR3 coding DNA: TGTGCCAGCAGTGGCCCGTACCGGACAGGGGGAGCCGGGGAGCTGTTTTTT. V gene TRBV12-3 or TRBV12-4 combines with J gene TRBJ2-2, with 10 bases aligning to TRBD1. This CDR3 has 17 residues. Unmatched junction bases numbered 12, after V lost 5 bases and J lost 6 bases.

The chain couples TRBV7-8 to TRBJ2-7; unclear D gene. The CDR3 has 12 residues. Trimming removed 5 bases at V and 4 bases at J, with 9 bases between. The germline gives CDR1 SGHVS, CDR2 FQNEAQ. CDR3 sequence: CASSQMRYEQYF. As DNA, the CDR3 is TGTGCCAGCAGCCAGATGAGGTACGAGCAGTACTTC.

This clonotype turned up a few times. The V gene is TRBV2, the J gene TRBJ2-1, with D uncertain. This CDR3 comprises 14 residues. The V end was cut by 6 bases, the J end by 8 bases, with 17 bases between. From germline, CDR1 is SNHLY and CDR2 FYNNEI. The chain's CDR3 is CASRTLFSIHEQFF. The DNA for the CDR3 is TGTGCCAGCAGAACCCTTTTTAGCATCCATGAGCAGTTCTTC.

This clonotype has a count of ten or more. The J gene is TRBJ2-1, the V gene TRBV12-3 or TRBV12-4; no clear D gene. CDR3 length: 13 amino acids. The ends were cut back, 5 bases at V and 4 bases at J, with 9 bases in the middle. The CDR3 DNA sequence: TGTGCCAGCAGTCTTAACAGTTACAATGAGCAGTTCTTC. Residues: CASSLNSYNEQFF.